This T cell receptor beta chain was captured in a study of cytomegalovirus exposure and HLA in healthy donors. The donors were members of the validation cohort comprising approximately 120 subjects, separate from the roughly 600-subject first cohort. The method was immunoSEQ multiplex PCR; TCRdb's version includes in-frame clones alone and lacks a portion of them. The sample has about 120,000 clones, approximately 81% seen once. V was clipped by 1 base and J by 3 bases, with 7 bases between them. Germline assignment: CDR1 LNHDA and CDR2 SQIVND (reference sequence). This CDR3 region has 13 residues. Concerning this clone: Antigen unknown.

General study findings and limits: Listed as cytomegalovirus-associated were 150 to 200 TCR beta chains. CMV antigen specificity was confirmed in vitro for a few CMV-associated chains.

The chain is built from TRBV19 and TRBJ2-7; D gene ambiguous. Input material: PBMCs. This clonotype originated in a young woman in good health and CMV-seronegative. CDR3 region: CASSIVGGYEQYF. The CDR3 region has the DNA TGTGCCAGTAGTATAGTCGGCGGCTACGAGCAGTACTTC.